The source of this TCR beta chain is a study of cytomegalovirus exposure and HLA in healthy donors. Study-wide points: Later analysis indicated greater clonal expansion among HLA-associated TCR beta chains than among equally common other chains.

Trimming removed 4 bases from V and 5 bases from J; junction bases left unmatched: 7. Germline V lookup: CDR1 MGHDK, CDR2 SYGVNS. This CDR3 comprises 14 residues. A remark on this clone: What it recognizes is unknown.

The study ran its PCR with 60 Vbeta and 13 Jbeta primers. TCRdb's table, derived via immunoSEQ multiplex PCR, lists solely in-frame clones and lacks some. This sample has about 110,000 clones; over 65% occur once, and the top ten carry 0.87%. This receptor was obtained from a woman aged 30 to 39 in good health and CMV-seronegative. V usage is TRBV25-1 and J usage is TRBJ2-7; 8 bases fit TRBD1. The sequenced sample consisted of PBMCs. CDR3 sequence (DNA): TGTGCCAGCAGTGGGACAGGGCCTGGTCACGAGCAGTACTTC. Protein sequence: CASSGTGPGHEQYF.